These T cell receptor beta chains were read from a single sample in a study of blood T cells in healthy people across ages. TCRdb redid the calling of the 5' RACE reads with MiXCR, one entry per CDR3 protein. The sample has some 550,000 distinct CDR3 sequences, about 45% seen once; the top ten hold about 22%. Sequenced material: blood. The receptors come from a man at least 80 years old in good health. Each CDR3 is given without its conserved first and last residue. Each record gives: V gene, clone size, J gene, CDR3 protein. Rows give clone size only sometimes, using once, few, many, or a class for an expanded clone.

>TRBV11-2|few|TRBJ2-1
ASSSGGYEQF
>TRBV6-6|few|TRBJ2-5
ASSYPTVGRRVEQY
>TRBV7-9|few|TRBJ1-5
ASSSGRGTGALNQPQH
>TRBV6-5|many|TRBJ1-3
ASSYSAAAGNTIY
>TRBV3-1|-|TRBJ2-3
ASSQDRGIDTQY
>TRBV28|-|TRBJ2-1
ASSPIQGYRNEQF
>TRBV6-6|-|TRBJ1-6
ASSYTPGQGIRSPLH
>TRBV6-6|many|TRBJ1-5
ASSSAHRGNNQPQH
>TRBV12-3/TRBV12-4|few|TRBJ2-7
ASNRQGVGQY
>TRBV7-9|few|TRBJ2-4
ASSLVGDVAKNIQY
>TRBV7-2|few|TRBJ2-5
ASSLNGRQETQY
>TRBV29-1|once|TRBJ1-1
SARDSDTEAF
>TRBV11-3|-|TRBJ2-1
ASSLDFGGIYNEQF
>TRBV4-3|few|TRBJ2-3
ASSQDSRTSGGDTQY
>TRBV5-6|-|TRBJ1-1
ASSGFARATEAF
>TRBV12-3/TRBV12-4|-|TRBJ2-3
ASSWTDTQY
>TRBV7-2|many|TRBJ2-5
ASSLGSLQETQY
>TRBV7-2|-|TRBJ2-5
ASSYGDRAETQY
>TRBV7-2|few|TRBJ2-7
ASSYQGGHEQY
>TRBV21-1|-|-
ASSKWETYEQY
>TRBV27|-|TRBJ1-6
ASSLSASYNSPLH
>TRBV10-3|once|TRBJ1-6
AISAGISYNSPLH
>TRBV5-8|-|TRBJ2-1
ASSFLSNEQF
>TRBV10-3|-|TRBJ1-2
AISESTVYGYT
>TRBV24-1|-|TRBJ2-7
APRRTILAGGAEQY
>TRBV5-1|-|TRBJ2-6
ASSSIRDGVNSGANVLT